This entry concerns a single T cell receptor beta chain. Antigen: not known. This record belongs to a study of T cell responses to AZD1222 COVID-19 vaccine. General study findings and limits: Spike was spanned by vaccine-associated CD4 TCRs, with dominance at 160-218 and 743-854.

V lost 6 bases, J lost 1 base, and 4 bases stayed unmatched. Germline values: CDR1 LNHNV, CDR2 YYDKDF (reference sequence). The length of the CDR3 is 14 residues. The repertoire was sequenced with immunoSEQ multiplex PCR; TCRdb's copy has only in-frame clones and lacks some. The repertoire holds some 96,000 clones, 88% seen once, with roughly 2% in the top ten. This sequence was found in an adult in good health. This chain links TRBV15 with TRBJ2-7; 9 bases are shared with TRBD2. The source material was peripheral blood, sampled on day 0 of AZD1222 vaccination. As DNA, the CDR3 is TGTGCCACCAGGGCCAGCGGGGGGTCCTACGAGCAGTACTTC. It codes for CATRASGGSYEQYF.